This entry lists 16 T cell receptor beta chains sequenced from one sample in a study of T cell clonality in common variable immunodeficiency. Findings and limits, study-wide: In common variable immunodeficiency, TCR beta chains reportedly carried fewer deletions and N-nucleotide insertions.

Their recognized antigens are unknown. The method was immunoSEQ multiplex PCR; TCRdb's version includes in-frame clones alone and lacks a portion of them. The sample holds some 30,000 clones, and no clone turns up only once. Source material: peripheral blood mononuclear cells. These receptors were collected from a human donor with common variable immunodeficiency.

In its sample, this clone was seen a few times. Read data end 3 residues before the CDR3 end; the end is taken from the germline J gene. The rearrangement links TRBV30 to TRBJ1-2, with 7 bases lining up with TRBD1. Germline CDR1 reads GTSNPN; CDR2 reads SVGIG (reference sequence). V dropped 0 bases and J dropped 7; count of bases not matched to a gene: 17. CDR3 length: 17 residues. CDR3 DNA, as far as it was read: TGTGCCTGGAGTGTAATTCGAGACAGGGTAATCCGTCCTGGC. It yields the protein CAWSVIRDRVIRPG. The whole CDR3 sequence reads CAWSVIRDRVIRPGYTF.

By sample fraction, this clone is medium-sized. The read comes to an end 3 residues before the CDR3 does, leaving the germline J gene to fill in the end. This chain uses TRBV5-1 with TRBJ2-2, with 13 nucleotides matching TRBD2. This CDR3 region has 17 residues. J was trimmed by 0 bases and V by 3 bases; bases with no gene match: 2. Looked up from germline, CDR1 is SGHRS and CDR2 is YFSETQ. Incomplete CDR3 DNA: TGCGCCAGCAGCTGGGGGACTAGCGGGACGAACACCGGGGAG. It yields the protein CASSWGTSGTNTGE. The whole CDR3 protein is CASSWGTSGTNTGELFF.

Concerning this clone: The read stops 3 residues short of the end of the CDR3; the missing end is completed from the germline J gene. The V call is TRBV19, the J call TRBJ2-7, with TRBD1 identical over 8 bases. Per the germline V gene, CDR1 is LNHDA and CDR2 is SQIVND (reference sequence). J lost 3 bases, V lost 5 bases, and 9 bases had no gene match. This CDR3 spans 15 amino acids. The CDR3 DNA, read in part, is TGTGCCAGTAGTCTCGGACAGGGAGTTCTCTACGAG. The encoded protein is CASSLGQGVLYE. The whole CDR3 protein reads CASSLGQGVLYEQYF.

This clone has at least ten counts. The missing CDR3 end, 3 residues past where the read stops, is filled in from the germline J gene. The V call is TRBV5-1, the J call TRBJ1-1, with TRBD1 as a possible D gene (5 bases). Trimming shortened V by 4 bases and J by 1 base, and 11 bases separated the two germline ends. CDR1 is SGHRS and CDR2 is YFSETQ in the germline V gene. This CDR3 spans 14 amino acids. CDR3 region: CASSQGAGNTEAFF. The sequenced CDR3 bases are TGCGCCAGCAGCCAAGGGGCTGGGAACACTGAA.

This clone was seen only a few times. Sequencing ends 3 residues short of the CDR3 end; the germline J gene provides the rest. This sequence joins TRBV6-4 and TRBJ2-1; 9 bases match TRBD2. V trimming: 1 base; J trimming: 6 bases; junction bases outside the gene matches: 4. CDR3 length: 15 amino acids. Germline CDR1 is MRHNA and CDR2 is SNTAGT. The part of the CDR3 DNA that was read is TGTGCCAGCAGTGACTGGCTAGCGGGGAGCAATGAG. It codes for CASSDWLAGSNE. The CDR3 in its entirety is CASSDWLAGSNEQFF.

This clone was seen only a few times. The missing CDR3 end, 3 residues past where the read stops, is filled in from the germline J gene. V and J are TRBV7-2 and TRBJ1-2; 9 bases agree with TRBD1. CDR3 length equals 16 residues. Germline V gene lookup returns CDR1 SGHTA and CDR2 FQGNSA. The CDR3: CASSLAPGTGLHGYTF. The sequenced CDR3 bases are TGTGCCAGCAGCTTAGCCCCCGGGACAGGGCTCCACGGC.

A note on this clone: The read falls 3 residues short of the CDR3 end, and the missing part is taken from the germline J gene. The chain has TRBV19 and TRBJ1-2; D gene ambiguous. Trimming stripped 4 bases from V and 2 bases from J, with 11 bases between. The CDR3 has 14 residues. Germline V gene sequence: CDR1 LNHDA, CDR2 SQIVND (reference sequence). This chain's CDR3 is CASSTGDSNYGYTF. The CDR3 bases that were read are TGTGCCAGTAGTACCGGGGATTCAAACTATGGC. Variable domain in full (rest from reference TRBV19 and TRBJ1-2): DGGITQSPKYLFRKEGQNVTLSCEQNLNHDAMYWYRQDPGQGLRLIYYSQIVNDFQKGDIAEGYSVSREKKESFPLTVTSAQKNPTAFYLCASSTGDSNYGYTFGSGTRLTVV.

In the case of this clone: The read falls 3 residues short of the CDR3 end, and the missing part is taken from the germline J gene. The chain employs TRBV6-2 or TRBV6-3 and TRBJ2-1, with 14 bases identical to TRBD2. The germline CDR1 and CDR2 sequences are MNHEY and SVGEGT. J lost 8 bases, V lost 6 bases, and 3 bases had no gene match. The length of the CDR3 is 14 residues. Incomplete CDR3 DNA: TGTGCCAGCAGGGGGACTAGCGGGGGTTATGAG. Its protein product is CASRGTSGGYE. Given in full, the CDR3 is CASRGTSGGYEQFF.

This clone occurred many times. The read halts 3 residues ahead of the CDR3 end, with the missing end drawn from the germline J gene. This chain uses TRBV18 with TRBJ1-1; a weak D match, TRBD1 (6 bases). Germline lookup yields CDR1 KGHSH and CDR2 LQKENI. The ends were cut back, 0 bases at V and 0 bases at J, with 23 bases in the middle. The CDR3 runs 20 residues. The CDR3 spells CASSPPPKIQGSGMNTEAFF. The covered CDR3 bases are TGTGCCAGCTCACCACCTCCCAAAATACAGGGAAGTGGGATGAACACTGAA.

The table lists this clone with many counts. The sequenced fragment ends 3 residues before the CDR3 boundary, so the rest is inferred from the germline J gene. V is TRBV7-3 and J is TRBJ1-6, with 7 positions matching TRBD1. The length of the CDR3 is 14 residues. Germline V gene data show CDR1 as SGHTA and CDR2 as FQGTGA. With 5 bases clipped from V and 7 bases from J, the junction kept 5 bases outside the gene matches. The CDR3 is CASSQGGLNSPLHF. CDR3 bases read: TGTGCCAGCAGCCAAGGGGGCCTGAATTCACCC.

Concerning this clone itself: At one end the junction does not follow the germline gene, possibly because of a read error. The read finishes 3 residues shy of the CDR3 end, and the germline J gene is used to complete it. V usage is TRBV6-1 and J usage is TRBJ1-2; no definite D call. The CDR3 covers 13 residues. Germline values: CDR1 MNHNS, CDR2 SASEGT. The sequenced CDR3 bases are TGTGCCAGCAGCGAAGGGTCGGACTATGGC. Translation: CASSEGSDYG. The CDR3 in its entirety is CASSEGSDYGYTF.

In this sample, this clone turned up a few times. The DNA read from the CDR3 is TGTGCCAGCAGCTTAAAAGGGCTTGATTCACCC. Protein sequence: CASSLKGLDSP. The complete CDR3 reads CASSLKGLDSPLHF. The chain uses TRBV7-3 and TRBJ1-6; D not resolved. Read sequence stops 3 residues before the CDR3 end, and the germline J gene provides the missing end. The germline V gene encodes CDR1 SGHTA and CDR2 FQGTGA. V was pared by 1 base and J by 8 bases, with 9 bases between. The CDR3 is made up of 14 amino acids.

In this sample, this clone turned up many times. Coverage ceases 3 residues before the CDR3 finishes, and the germline J gene fills in the end. The rearrangement joins TRBV5-1 to TRBJ2-2; 10 bases are a match to TRBD2. The germline CDR1 and CDR2 sequences are SGHRS and YFSETQ. With V trimmed by 0 bases and J by 1 base, 0 bases remained unmatched. The CDR3 spans 16 residues. The CDR3 region is CASSLASGGNTGELFF. The CDR3 DNA, read in part, is TGCGCCAGCAGCTTGGCTAGCGGGGGGAACACCGGGGAG.

Worth noting for this clone: The CDR3 extends 3 residues past the end of the read, so its final part is completed from the germline J gene. The rearrangement joins TRBV19 to TRBJ2-1, with D perhaps being TRBD1 or TRBD2 (5 bases each). The CDR3 covers 14 residues. V dropped 3 bases and J dropped 6 bases, with 12 bases sitting between them. Germline lookup yields CDR1 LNHDA and CDR2 SQIVND (reference sequence). The CDR3 loop reads CASSMAAGSNEQFF. The DNA read from the CDR3 is TGTGCCAGTAGTATGGCGGCAGGGAGCAATGAG.

This clone turned up a few times. The read halts 3 residues ahead of the CDR3 end, with the missing end drawn from the germline J gene. This chain links TRBV7-8 with TRBJ2-5; D is perhaps TRBD1 (7 bases). This CDR3 is 15 amino acids long. Per the germline V gene, CDR1 is SGHVS and CDR2 is FQNEAQ. The germline V and J ends were trimmed by 1 base and 5 bases, with 14 bases remaining between them. CDR3 amino acids: CASSLEGAGWETQYF. The CDR3 DNA, read in part, is TGTGCCAGCAGCTTAGAGGGGGCGGGGTGGGAGACC.

As regards this clone: The read ends 3 residues shy of where the CDR3 ends; the end is completed using the germline J gene. The rearrangement uses TRBV30 and TRBJ1-1; 9 nucleotides agree with TRBD1. The CDR3 totals 16 residues. The germline V gene encodes CDR1 GTSNPN and CDR2 SVGIG (reference sequence). Losses at the gene ends were 2 bases for V and 2 bases for J; bases not matched to a gene: 9. CDR3 region: CAWSYPGQGPNTEAFF. CDR3 DNA (partial): TGTGCCTGGAGTTACCCGGGACAGGGACCAAACACTGAA.